This T cell receptor (beta chain) comes out of a study of control samples from healthy donors and cancer patients. The table came from immunoSEQ multiplex PCR; TCRdb's copy has only in-frame clones and leaves some out. In the table there are 150,000 to 190,000 clones, approximately 93% of which are singletons. This clone was seen once. V lost 5 bases to trimming and J lost 5 bases, with 10 bases between them. This CDR3 comprises 12 residues. The germline CDR1 and CDR2 sequences are PRHDT and FYEKMQ (reference sequence). This TCR came from a man between 45 and 60 years old in good health. The sequencing sample was made of blood. The V and J genes are TRBV13 and TRBJ2-7; D is undetermined. The CDR3 sequence is CASSQYKNEQYF. CDR3 coding DNA: TGTGCCAGCAGCCAATACAAAAACGAGCAGTACTTC.